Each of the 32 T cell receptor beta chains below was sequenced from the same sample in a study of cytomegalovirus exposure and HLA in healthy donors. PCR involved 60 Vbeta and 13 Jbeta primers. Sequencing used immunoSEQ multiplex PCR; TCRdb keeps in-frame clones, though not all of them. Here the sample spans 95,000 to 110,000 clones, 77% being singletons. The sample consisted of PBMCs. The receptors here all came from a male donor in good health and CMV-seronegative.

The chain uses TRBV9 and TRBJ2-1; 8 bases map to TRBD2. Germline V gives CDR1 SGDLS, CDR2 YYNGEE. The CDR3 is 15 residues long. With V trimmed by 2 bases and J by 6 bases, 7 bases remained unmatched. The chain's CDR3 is CASSVGAGALNEQFF. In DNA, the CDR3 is TGTGCCAGCAGCGTCGGAGCGGGAGCCCTCAATGAGCAGTTCTTC.

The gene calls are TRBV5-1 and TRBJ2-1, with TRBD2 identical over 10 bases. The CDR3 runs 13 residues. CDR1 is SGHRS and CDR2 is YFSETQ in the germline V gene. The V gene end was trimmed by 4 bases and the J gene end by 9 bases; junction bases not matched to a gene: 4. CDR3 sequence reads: CASSDRTSGEQFF. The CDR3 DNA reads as TGCGCCAGCAGCGATCGGACTAGCGGTGAGCAGTTCTTC. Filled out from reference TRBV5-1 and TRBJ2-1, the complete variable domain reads KAGVTQTPRYLIKTRGQQVTLSCSPISGHRSVSWYQQTPGQGLQFLFEYFSETQRNKGNFPGRFSGRQFSNSRSEMNVSTLELGDSALYLCASSDRTSGEQFFGPGTRLTVL.

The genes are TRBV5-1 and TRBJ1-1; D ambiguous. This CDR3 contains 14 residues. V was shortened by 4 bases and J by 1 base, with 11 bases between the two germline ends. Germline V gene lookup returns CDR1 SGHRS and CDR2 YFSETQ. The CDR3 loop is CASSPYGGNTEAFF. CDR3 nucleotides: TGCGCCAGCAGCCCGTACGGCGGGAACACTGAAGCTTTCTTT.

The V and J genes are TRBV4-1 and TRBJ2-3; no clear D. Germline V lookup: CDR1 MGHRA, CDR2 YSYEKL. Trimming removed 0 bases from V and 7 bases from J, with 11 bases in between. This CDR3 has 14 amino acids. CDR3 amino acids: CASSQEPSPNTQYF. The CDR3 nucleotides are TGCGCCAGCAGCCAAGAACCCTCACCTAATACGCAGTATTTT.

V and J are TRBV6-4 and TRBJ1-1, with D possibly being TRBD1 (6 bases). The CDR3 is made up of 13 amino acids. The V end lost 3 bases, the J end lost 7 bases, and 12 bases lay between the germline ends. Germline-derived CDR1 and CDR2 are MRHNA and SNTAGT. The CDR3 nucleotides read TGTGCCAGCAGTGAGGGGACATCAAGTGAAGCTTTCTTT. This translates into CASSEGTSSEAFF.

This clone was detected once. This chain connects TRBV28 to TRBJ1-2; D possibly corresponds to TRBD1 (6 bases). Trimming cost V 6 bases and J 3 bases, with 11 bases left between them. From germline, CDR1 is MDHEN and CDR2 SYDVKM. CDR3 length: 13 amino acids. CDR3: CASRSGVDYGYTF. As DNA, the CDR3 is TGTGCCAGCAGATCAGGGGTAGACTATGGCTACACCTTC.

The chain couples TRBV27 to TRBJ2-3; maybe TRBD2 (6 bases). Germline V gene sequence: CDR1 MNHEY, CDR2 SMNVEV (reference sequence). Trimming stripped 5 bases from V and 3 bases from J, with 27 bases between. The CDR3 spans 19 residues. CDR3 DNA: TGTGCCAGCAGTACACCTGGGACTTCGGTAAAGGGTCCAACAGATACGCAGTATTTT. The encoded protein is CASSTPGTSVKGPTDTQYF.

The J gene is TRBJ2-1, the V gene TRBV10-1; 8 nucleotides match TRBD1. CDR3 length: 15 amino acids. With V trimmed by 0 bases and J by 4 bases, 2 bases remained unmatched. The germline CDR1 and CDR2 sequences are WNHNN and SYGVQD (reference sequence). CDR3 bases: TGCGCCAGCAGTGAGTCAGGGACAGGATACAATGAGCAGTTCTTC. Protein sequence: CASSESGTGYNEQFF.

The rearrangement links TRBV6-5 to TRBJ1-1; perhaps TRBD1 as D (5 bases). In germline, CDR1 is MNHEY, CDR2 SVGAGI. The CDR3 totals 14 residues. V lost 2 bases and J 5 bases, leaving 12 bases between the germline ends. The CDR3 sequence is CASSYGREETEAFF. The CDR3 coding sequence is TGTGCCAGCAGTTACGGCAGGGAGGAGACTGAAGCTTTCTTT.

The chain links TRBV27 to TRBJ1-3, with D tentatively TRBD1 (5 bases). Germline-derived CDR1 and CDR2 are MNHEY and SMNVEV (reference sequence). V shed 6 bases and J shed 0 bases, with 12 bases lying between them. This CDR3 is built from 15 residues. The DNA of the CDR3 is TGTGCCAGCAGCCTACGACAGAGCTCTGGAAACACCATATATTTT. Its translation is CASSLRQSSGNTIYF.

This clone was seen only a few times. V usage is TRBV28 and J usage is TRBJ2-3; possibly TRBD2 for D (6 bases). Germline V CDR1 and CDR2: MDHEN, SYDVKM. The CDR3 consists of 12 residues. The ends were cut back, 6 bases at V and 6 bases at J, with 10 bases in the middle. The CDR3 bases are TGTGCCAGCAGCCCTAGCGCCGATACGCAGTATTTT. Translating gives CASSPSADTQYF.

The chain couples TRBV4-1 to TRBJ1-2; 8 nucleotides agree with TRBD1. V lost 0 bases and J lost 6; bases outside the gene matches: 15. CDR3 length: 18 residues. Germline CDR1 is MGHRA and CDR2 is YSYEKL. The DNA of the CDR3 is TGCGCCAGCAGCCAAGACGACAGGGGTGGAGGGGTGATCGATGGCTACACCTTC. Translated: CASSQDDRGGGVIDGYTF.

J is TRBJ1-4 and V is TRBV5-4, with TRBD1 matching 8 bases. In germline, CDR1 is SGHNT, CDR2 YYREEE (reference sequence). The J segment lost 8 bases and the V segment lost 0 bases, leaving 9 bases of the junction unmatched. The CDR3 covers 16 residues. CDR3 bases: TGTGCCAGCAGCTTGGGTAGGACAGGGTTAAACGAAAAACTGTTTTTT. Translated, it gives CASSLGRTGLNEKLFF.

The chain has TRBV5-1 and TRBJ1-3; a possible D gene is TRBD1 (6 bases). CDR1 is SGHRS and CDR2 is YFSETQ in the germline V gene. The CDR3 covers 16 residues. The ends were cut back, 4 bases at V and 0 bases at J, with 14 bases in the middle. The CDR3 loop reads CASSTLDRPSGNTIYF. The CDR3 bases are TGCGCCAGCAGCACCCTTGACAGGCCCTCTGGAAACACCATATATTTT.

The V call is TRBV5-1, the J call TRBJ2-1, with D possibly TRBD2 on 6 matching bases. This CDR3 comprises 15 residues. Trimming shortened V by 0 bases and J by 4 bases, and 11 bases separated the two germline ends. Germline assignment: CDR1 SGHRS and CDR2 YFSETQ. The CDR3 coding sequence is TGCGCCAGCAGCTTGGTGGGGGGAGTATACAATGAGCAGTTCTTC. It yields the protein CASSLVGGVYNEQFF.

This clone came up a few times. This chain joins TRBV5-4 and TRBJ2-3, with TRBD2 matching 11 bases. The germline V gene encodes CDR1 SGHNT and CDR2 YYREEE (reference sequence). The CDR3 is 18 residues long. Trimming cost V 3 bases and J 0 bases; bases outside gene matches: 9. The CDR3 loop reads CASSSGGSGRGSTDTQYF. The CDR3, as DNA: TGTGCCAGCAGCTCGGGCGGTAGCGGGAGGGGTAGCACAGATACGCAGTATTTT.

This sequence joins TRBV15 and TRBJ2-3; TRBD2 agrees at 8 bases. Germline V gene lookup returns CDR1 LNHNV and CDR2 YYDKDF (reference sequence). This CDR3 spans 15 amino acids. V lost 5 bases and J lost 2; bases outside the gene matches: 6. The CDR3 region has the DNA TGTGCCACCAGCGCGAGCGGGAGAGTCACAGATACGCAGTATTTT. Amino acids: CATSASGRVTDTQYF.

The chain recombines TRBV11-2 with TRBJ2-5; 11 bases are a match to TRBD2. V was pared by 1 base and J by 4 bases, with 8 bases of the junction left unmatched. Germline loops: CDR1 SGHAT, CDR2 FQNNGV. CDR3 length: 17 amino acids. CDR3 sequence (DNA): TGTGCCAGCAGCTTAGCGGTTAGCGGGAGGGGATTAGAGACCCAGTACTTC. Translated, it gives CASSLAVSGRGLETQYF.

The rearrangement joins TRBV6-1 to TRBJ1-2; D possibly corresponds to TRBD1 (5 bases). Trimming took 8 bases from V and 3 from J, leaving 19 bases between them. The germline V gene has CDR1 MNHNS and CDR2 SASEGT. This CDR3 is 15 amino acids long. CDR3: CASSEESPRDYGYTF. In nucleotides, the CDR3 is TGTGCCAGCTCCGAAGAGAGTCCCAGGGACTATGGCTACACCTTC.

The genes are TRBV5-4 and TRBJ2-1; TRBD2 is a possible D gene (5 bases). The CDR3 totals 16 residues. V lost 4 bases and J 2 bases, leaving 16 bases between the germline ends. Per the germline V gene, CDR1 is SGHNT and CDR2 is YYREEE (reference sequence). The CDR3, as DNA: TGTGCCAGCAGCATTGGAAGCGGTTATCCCTACAATGAGCAGTTCTTC. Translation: CASSIGSGYPYNEQFF.

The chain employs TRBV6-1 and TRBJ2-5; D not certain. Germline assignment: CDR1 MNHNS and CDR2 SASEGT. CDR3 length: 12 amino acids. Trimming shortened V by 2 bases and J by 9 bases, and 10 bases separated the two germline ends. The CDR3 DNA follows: TGTGCCAGCAGTGAAATATCAGTGGCCCAGTACTTC. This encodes CASSEISVAQYF.

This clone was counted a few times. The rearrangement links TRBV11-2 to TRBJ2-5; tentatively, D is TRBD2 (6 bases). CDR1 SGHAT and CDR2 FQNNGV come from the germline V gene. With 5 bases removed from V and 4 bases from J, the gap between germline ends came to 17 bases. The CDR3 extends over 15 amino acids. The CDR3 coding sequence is TGTGCCAGCAGCCCCCGACTAGGCGGAAGAGAGACCCAGTACTTC. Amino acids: CASSPRLGGRETQYF.

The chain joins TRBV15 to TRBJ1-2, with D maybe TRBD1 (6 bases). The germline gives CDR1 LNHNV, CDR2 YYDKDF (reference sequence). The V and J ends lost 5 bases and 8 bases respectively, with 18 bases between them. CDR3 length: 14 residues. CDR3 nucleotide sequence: TGTGCCACCAGCGCAATACAGGGCAGCTACGGCTACACCTTC. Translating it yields CATSAIQGSYGYTF.

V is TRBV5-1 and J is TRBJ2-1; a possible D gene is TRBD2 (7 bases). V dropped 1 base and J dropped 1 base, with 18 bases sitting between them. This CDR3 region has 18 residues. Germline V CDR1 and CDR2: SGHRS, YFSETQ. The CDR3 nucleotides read TGCGCCAGCAGCTTGCGGGGGGCAATTGTACGGTCCTACAATGAGCAGTTCTTC. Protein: CASSLRGAIVRSYNEQFF.

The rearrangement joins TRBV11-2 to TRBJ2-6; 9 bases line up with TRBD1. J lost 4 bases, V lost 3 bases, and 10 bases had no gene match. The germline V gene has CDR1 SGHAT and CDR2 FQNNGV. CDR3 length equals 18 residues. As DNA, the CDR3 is TGTGCCAGCAGCTTTAAAACAGGGGGCGCTTTAGGGGCCAACGTCCTGACTTTC. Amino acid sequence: CASSFKTGGALGANVLTF.

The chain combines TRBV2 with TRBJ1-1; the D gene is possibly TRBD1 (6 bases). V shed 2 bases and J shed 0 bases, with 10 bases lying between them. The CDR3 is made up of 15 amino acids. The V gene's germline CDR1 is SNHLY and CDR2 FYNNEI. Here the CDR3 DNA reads TGTGCCAGCAGTGAATGGACAGCGATGAACACTGAAGCTTTCTTT. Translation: CASSEWTAMNTEAFF. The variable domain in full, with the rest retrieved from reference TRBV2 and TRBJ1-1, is EPEVTQTPSHQVTQMGQEVILRCVPISNHLYFYWYRQILGQKVEFLVSFYNNEISEKSEIFDDQFSVERPDGSNFTLKIRSTKLEDSAMYFCASSEWTAMNTEAFFGQGTRLTVV.

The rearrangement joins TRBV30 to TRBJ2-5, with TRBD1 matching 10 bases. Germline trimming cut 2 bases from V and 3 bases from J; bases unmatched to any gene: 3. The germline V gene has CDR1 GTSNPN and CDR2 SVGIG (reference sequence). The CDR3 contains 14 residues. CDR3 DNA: TGTGCCTGGAGTAGGGGGACAGGGGAAGAGACCCAGTACTTC. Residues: CAWSRGTGEETQYF.

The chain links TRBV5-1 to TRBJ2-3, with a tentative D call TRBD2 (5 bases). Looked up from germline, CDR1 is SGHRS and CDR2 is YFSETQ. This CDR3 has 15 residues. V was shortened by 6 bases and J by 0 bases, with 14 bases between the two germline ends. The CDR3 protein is CASNSPGGSTDTQYF. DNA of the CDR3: TGCGCCAGCAACTCACCTGGCGGGAGCACAGATACGCAGTATTTT.

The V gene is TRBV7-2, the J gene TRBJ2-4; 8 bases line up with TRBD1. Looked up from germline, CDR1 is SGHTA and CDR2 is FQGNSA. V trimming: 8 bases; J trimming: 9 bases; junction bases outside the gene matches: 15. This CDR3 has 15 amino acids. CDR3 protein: CASQLLTHTGGIQYF. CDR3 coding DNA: TGTGCCAGCCAGCTCCTAACCCACACAGGGGGCATTCAGTACTTC.

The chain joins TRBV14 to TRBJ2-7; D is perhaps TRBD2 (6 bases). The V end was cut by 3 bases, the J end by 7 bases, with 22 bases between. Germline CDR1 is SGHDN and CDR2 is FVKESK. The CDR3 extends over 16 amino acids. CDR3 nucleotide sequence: TGTGCCAGCAGCCAGACTCGGGGGTCTAGCAGTAGGGAGCAGTACTTC. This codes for CASSQTRGSSSREQYF.

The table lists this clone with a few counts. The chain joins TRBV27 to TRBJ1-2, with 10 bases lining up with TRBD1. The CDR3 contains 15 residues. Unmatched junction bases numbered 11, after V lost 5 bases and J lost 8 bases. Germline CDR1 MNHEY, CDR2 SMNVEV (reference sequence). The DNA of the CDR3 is TGTGCCAGCAGTCCCCGGGGACAGGGGTTTGAAGGCTACACCTTC. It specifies CASSPRGQGFEGYTF.

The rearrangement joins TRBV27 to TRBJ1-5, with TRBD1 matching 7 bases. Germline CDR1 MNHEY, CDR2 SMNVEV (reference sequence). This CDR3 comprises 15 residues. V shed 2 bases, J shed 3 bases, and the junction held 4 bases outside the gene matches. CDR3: CASSLGTAPNQPQHF. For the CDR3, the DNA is TGTGCCAGCAGTTTAGGGACAGCTCCCAATCAGCCCCAGCATTTT.